This paragraph reports one TCR beta chain. Its specificity is unknown. This entry comes from a study of cytomegalovirus exposure and HLA in healthy donors. PCR amplification relied on 60 Vbeta primers (plus 13 Jbeta primers). Profiled with immunoSEQ multiplex PCR; TCRdb holds only in-frame clones, not every one. This table holds about 180,000 clones, approximately 82% found once. The V segment lost 8 bases and the J segment 4 bases; nucleotides outside the gene matches: 13. Germline V lookup: CDR1 SNHLY, CDR2 FYNNEI. The CDR3 contains 16 residues. Study findings and constraints: In a later analysis, specific HLA alleles were associated with 15,000 to 20,000 TCR beta sequences at a 0.05 false discovery rate.

This sequence was found in a girl aged 2 to 10 in good health and CMV-seropositive. The chain has TRBV2 and TRBJ2-2; TRBD2 aligns across 7 bases. The sample taken for sequencing was PBMCs. The CDR3 here is CASVSLGLTSTGELFF. CDR3 coding DNA: TGTGCCAGCGTCAGCTTGGGACTAACATCCACCGGGGAGCTGTTTTTT.